This T cell receptor (beta chain) was sequenced in a study of T cell repertoires in cytomegalovirus infection. TCRdb redid the calling of the reads with MiXCR, one entry per CDR3 protein. The sample has 700,000 to 950,000 distinct CDR3 sequences; about 33% are singletons. The table lists this clonotype with a few counts. Its antigen is not known. Study results and caveats: Identification of carriers of CMV plus the relevant HLA was performed using cumulative public TCR beta family frequency.

After removal of 4 bases from V and 0 bases from J, the junction contained 15 bases not matched to a gene. The CDR3 runs 20 residues. CDR1 SGHNT and CDR2 YYREEE come from the germline V gene (reference sequence). Sample: cultured CD8+ T cells from PBMCs, taken from culture after CMV antigen stimulation. The receptor was derived from a human donor in good health (CMV status not recorded). Some clones in this sample may be carry-over from other donors' samples. The chain couples TRBV5-4 to TRBJ2-6; 8 bases line up with TRBD1. The CDR3 here is CASSPQGRDRSFSGANVLTF. The CDR3 DNA reads TGTGCCAGCAGCCCCCAAGGGCGGGACAGGAGTTTCTCTGGGGCCAACGTCCTGACTTTC.